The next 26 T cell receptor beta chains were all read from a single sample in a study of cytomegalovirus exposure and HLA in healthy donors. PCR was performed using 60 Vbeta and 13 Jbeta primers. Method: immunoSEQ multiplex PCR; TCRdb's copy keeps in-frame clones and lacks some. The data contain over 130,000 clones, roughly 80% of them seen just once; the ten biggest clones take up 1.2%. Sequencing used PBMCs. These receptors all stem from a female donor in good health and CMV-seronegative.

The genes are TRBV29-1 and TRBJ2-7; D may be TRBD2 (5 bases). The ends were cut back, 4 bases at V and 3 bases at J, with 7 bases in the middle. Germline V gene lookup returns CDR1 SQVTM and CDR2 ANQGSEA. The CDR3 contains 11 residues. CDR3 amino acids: CSVGTGYEQYF. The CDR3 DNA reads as TGCAGCGTTGGGACTGGCTACGAGCAGTACTTC.

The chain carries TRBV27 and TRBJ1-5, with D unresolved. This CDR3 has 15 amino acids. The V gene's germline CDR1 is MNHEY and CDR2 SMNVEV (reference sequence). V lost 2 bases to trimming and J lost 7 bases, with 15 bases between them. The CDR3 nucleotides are TGTGCCAGCAGTTTAGCAGCGAGTTCGGGGCAGCCCCAGCATTTT. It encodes CASSLAASSGQPQHF.

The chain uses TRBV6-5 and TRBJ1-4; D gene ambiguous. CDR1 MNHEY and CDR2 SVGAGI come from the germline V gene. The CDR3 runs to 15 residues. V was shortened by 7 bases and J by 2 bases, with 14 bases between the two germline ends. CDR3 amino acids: CASTKASGTNEKLFF. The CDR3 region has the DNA TGTGCCAGCACCAAGGCCTCGGGGACTAATGAAAAACTGTTTTTT.

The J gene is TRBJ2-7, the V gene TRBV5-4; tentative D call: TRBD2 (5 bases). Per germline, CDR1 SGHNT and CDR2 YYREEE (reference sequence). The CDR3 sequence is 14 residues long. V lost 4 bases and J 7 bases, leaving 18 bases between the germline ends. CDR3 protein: CASSKDPGGTEQYF. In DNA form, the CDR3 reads TGTGCCAGCAGCAAGGACCCCGGAGGTACGGAGCAGTACTTC.

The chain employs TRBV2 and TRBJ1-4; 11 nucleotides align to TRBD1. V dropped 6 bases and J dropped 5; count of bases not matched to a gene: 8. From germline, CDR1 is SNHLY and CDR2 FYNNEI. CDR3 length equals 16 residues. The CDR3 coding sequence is TGTGCCAGCAGGCCAAGCAGGACAGGGGGCAATGAAAAACTGTTTTTT. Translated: CASRPSRTGGNEKLFF. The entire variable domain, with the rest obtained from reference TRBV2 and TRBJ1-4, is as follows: EPEVTQTPSHQVTQMGQEVILRCVPISNHLYFYWYRQILGQKVEFLVSFYNNEISEKSEIFDDQFSVERPDGSNFTLKIRSTKLEDSAMYFCASRPSRTGGNEKLFFGSGTQLSVL.

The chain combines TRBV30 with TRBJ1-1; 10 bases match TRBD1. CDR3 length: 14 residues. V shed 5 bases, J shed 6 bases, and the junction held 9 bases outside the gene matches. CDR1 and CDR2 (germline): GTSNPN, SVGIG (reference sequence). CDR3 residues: CAWGIGTGVAEAFF. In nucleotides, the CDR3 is TGTGCCTGGGGAATCGGGACAGGGGTGGCTGAAGCTTTCTTT.

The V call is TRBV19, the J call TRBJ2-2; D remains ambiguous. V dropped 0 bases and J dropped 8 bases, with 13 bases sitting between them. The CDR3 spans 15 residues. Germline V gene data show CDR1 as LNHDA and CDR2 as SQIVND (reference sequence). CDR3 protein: CASSIETPRAGELFF. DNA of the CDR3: TGTGCCAGTAGTATAGAGACCCCTAGAGCGGGGGAGCTGTTTTTT.

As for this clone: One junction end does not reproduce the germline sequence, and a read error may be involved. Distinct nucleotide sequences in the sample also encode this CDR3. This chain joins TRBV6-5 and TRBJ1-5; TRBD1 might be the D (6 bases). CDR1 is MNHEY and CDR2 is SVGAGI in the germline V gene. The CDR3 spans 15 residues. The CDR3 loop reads CASSVGARQDQPQHF. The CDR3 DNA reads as TGCGCCAGCTCCGTGGGGGCGCGGCAGGATCAGCCCCAGCATTTT.

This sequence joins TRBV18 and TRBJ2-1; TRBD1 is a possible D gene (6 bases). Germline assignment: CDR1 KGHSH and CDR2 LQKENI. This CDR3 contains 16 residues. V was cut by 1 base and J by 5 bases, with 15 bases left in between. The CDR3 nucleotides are TGTGCCAGCTCACCACAAACCGGGACAAGTAACAATGAGCAGTTCTTC. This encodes CASSPQTGTSNNEQFF.

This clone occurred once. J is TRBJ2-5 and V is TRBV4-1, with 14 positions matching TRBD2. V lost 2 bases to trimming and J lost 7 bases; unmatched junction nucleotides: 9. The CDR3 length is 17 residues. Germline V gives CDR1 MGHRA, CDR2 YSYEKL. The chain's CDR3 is CASSQSGTSGRNGTQYF. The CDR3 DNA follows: TGCGCCAGCAGCCAATCTGGGACTAGCGGGAGAAACGGGACCCAGTACTTC.

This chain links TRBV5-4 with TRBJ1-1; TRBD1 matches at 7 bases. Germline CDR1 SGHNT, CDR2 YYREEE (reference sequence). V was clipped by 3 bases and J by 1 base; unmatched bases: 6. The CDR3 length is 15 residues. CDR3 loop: CASSSLQGRNTEAFF. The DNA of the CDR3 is TGTGCCAGCAGCTCGTTACAGGGGAGGAACACTGAAGCTTTCTTT.

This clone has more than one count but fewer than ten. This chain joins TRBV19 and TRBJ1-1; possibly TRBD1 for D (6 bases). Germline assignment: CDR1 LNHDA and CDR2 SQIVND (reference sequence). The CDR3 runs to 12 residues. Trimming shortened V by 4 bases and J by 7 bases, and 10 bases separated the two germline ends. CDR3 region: CASSRGDIEAFF. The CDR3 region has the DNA TGTGCCAGTAGTAGAGGGGACATTGAAGCTTTCTTT.

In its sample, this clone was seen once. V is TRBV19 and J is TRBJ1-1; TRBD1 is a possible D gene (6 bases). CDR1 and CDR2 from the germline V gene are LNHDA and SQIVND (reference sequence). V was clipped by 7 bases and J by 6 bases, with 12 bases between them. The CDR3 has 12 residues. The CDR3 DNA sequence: TGTGCCAGTAAGGGGGAATCCCCTGAAGCTTTCTTT. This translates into CASKGESPEAFF.

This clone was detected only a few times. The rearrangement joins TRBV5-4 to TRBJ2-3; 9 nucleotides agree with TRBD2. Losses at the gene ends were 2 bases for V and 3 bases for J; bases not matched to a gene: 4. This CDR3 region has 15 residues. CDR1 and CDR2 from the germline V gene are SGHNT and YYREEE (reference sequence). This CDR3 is CASSFPGLATDTQYF. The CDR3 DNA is TGTGCCAGCAGCTTCCCGGGACTAGCTACAGATACGCAGTATTTT.

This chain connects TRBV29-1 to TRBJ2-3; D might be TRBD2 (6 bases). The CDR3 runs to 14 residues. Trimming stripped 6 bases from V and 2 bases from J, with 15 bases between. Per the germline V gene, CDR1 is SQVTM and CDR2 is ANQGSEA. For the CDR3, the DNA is TGCAGCGTCGCCGGGACGGGACTCACAGATACGCAGTATTTT. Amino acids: CSVAGTGLTDTQYF.

The CDR3 reads CASSLGQYQPQHF. CDR3 in DNA: TGTGCCAGCAGCTTAGGACAGTATCAGCCCCAGCATTTT. J is TRBJ1-5 and V is TRBV11-1; a possible D gene is TRBD1 (5 bases). V gave up 1 base and J gave up 5 bases, with 6 bases separating them. Germline CDR1 SGHAT, CDR2 FQDESV (reference sequence). The CDR3 spans 13 residues.

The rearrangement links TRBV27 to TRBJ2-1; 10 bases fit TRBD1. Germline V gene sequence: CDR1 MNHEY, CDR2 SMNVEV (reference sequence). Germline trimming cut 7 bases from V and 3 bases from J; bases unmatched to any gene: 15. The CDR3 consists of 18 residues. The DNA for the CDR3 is TGTGCCAGCACCCGGACAGGGGGAATAGGGCAGCTCTACAATGAGCAGTTCTTC. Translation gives CASTRTGGIGQLYNEQFF.

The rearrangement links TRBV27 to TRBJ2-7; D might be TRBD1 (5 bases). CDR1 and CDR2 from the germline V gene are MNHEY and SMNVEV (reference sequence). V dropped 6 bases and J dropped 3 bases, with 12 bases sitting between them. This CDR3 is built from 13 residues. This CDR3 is CASRFRASYEQYF. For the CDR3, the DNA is TGTGCCAGCAGGTTCAGGGCGAGCTACGAGCAGTACTTC.

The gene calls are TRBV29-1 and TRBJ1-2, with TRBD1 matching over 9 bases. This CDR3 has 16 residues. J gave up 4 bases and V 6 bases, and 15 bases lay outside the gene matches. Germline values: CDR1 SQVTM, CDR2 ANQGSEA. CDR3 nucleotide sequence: TGCAGCGTCAAACCCAGCCGGGACAGGGTAGGCTATGGCTACACCTTC. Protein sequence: CSVKPSRDRVGYGYTF.

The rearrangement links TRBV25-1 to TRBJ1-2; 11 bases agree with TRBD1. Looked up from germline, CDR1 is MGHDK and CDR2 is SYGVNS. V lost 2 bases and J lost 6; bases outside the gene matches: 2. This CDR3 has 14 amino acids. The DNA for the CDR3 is TGTGCCAGCAGTGAAGGACAGGGGGCTAATGGCTACACCTTC. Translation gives CASSEGQGANGYTF.

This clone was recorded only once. The CDR3 bases are TGTGCCAGCAGCGGCGGCCGGGACTACGAGACCCACGAGCAGTACTTC. Translated: CASSGGRDYETHEQYF. This chain links TRBV5-6 with TRBJ2-7, with 7 bases lining up with TRBD2. Trimming at V came to 4 bases and at J to 5 bases, leaving 15 bases not matched to a gene. Germline lookup yields CDR1 SGHDT and CDR2 YYEEEE. The CDR3 spans 16 residues.

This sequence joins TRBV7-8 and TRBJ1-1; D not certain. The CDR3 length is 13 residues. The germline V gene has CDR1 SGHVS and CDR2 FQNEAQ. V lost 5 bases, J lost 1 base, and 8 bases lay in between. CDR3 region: CASSVTQNTEAFF. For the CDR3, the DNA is TGTGCCAGCAGCGTGACACAGAACACTGAAGCTTTCTTT.

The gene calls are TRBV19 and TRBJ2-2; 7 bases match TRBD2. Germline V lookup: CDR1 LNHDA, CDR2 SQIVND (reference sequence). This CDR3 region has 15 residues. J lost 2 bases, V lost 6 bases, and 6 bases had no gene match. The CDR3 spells CASRLGTTNTGELFF. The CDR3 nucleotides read TGTGCCAGTAGATTGGGGACTACTAACACCGGGGAGCTGTTTTTT.

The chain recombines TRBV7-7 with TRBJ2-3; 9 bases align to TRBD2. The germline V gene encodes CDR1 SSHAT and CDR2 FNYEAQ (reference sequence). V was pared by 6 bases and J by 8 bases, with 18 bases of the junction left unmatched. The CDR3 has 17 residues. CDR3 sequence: CASSLTPGTSSSSTQYF. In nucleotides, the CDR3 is TGTGCCAGCAGTCTTACCCCCGGGACTAGCTCGAGTTCTACGCAGTATTTT.

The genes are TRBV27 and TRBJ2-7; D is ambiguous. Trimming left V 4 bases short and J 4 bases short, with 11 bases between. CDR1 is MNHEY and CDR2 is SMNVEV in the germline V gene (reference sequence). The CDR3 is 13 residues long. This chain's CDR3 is CASSSSGAYEQYF. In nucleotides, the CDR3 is TGTGCCAGCAGTTCCTCCGGAGCTTACGAGCAGTACTTC.

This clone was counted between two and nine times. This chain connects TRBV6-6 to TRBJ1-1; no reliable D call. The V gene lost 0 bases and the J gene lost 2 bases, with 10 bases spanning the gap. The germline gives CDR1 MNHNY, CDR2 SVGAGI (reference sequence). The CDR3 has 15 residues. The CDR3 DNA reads TGTGCCAGCAGTTACTCGAAAAGCCCAAACACTGAAGCTTTCTTT. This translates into CASSYSKSPNTEAFF.